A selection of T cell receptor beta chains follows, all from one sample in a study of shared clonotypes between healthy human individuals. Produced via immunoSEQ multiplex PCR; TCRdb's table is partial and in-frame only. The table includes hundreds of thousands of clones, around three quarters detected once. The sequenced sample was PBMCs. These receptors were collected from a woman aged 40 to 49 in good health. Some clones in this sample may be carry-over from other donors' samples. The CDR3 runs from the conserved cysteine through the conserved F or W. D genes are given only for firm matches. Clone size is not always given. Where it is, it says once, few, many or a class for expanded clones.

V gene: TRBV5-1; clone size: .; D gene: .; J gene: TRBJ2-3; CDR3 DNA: TGCGCCAGCAACCCCGGCGGGGGCCTAAGCACAGATACGCAGTATTTT; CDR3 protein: CASNPGGGLSTDTQYF
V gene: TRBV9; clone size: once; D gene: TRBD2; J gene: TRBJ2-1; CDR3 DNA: TGTGCCAGCAGCAAGGGACTAGCGAGTCTCAGCTCCTACAATGAGCAGTTCTTC; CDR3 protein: CASSKGLASLSSYNEQFF
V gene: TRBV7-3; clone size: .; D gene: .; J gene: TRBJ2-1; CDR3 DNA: TGTGCCAGCAGCGGCTCCTCAGGGGCCACCGGGACAAAGCAGTTCTTC; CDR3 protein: CASSGSSGATGTKQFF
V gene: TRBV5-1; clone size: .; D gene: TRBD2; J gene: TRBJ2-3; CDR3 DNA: TGCGCCAGCAGCTTGTATTTGGGGACTAGCGAGGATACGCAGTATTTT; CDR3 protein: CASSLYLGTSEDTQYF
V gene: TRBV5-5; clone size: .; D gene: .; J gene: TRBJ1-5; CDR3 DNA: TGTGCCAGCAGCTTGGGCCCCGAAGGGCTTAATCAGCCCCAGCATTTT; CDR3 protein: CASSLGPEGLNQPQHF
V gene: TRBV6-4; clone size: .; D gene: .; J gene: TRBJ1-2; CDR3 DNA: TGTGCCAGCAGCGACCCAGGGTATGGCTACACCTTC; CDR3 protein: CASSDPGYGYTF
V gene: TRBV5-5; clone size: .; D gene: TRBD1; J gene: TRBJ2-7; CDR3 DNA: TGTGCCAGCAGCTTGTGGGGACAGATCTACGAGCAGTACTTC; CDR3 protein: CASSLWGQIYEQYF
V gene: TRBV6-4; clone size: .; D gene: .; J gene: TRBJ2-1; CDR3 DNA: TGTGCCAGCAGTGACACCACTTCCCGGAATCGGTTCTTC; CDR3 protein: CASSDTTSRNRFF
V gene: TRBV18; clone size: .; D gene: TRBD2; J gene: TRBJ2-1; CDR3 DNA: TGTGCCAGCTCACCACCGACTAGCGATGAGCAGTTCTTC; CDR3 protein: CASSPPTSDEQFF
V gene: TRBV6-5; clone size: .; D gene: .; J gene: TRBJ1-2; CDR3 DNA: TGTGCCAGCAGACGCGGCGGGGGCATCTATGGCTACACCTTC; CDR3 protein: CASRRGGGIYGYTF
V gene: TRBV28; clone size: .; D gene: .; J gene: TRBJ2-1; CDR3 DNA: TGTGCCAGCAGTTTTTTACAGGACAGATACAATGAGCAGTTCTTC; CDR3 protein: CASSFLQDRYNEQFF
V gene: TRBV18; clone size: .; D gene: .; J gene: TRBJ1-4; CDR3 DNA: TGTGCCAGCTCACCACCGCGCGGGGCCACTAATGAAAAACTGTTTTTT; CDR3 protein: CASSPPRGATNEKLFF
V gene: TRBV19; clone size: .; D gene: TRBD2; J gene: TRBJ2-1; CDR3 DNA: TGTGCCAGTAGTTGGGAGCGGGAGTTCAATGAGCAGTTCTTC; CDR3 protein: CASSWEREFNEQFF
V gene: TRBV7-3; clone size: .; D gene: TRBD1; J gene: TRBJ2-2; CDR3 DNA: TGTGCCAGCAGCGCGACAGGGCCGACCGGGGAGCTGTTTTTT; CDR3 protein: CASSATGPTGELFF
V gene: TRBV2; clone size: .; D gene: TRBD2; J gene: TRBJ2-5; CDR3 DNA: TGTGCCAGCAGTGCGCGGGGGGAAGAGACCCAGTACTTC; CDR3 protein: CASSARGEETQYF
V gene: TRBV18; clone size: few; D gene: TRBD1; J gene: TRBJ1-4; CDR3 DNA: TGTGCCAGCTCACCAACACAGGGGCGCGAAAAACTGTTTTTT; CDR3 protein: CASSPTQGREKLFF
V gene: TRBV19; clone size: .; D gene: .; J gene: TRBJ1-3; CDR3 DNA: TGTGCCAGTAGTACCGGGGACACCCGAGTGCCCGGAAACACCATATATTTT; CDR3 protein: CASSTGDTRVPGNTIYF
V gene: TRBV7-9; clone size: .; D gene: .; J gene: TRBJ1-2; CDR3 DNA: TGTGCCAGCAGCTTGGCAGGGCCTAACTATGGCTACACCTTC; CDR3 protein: CASSLAGPNYGYTF
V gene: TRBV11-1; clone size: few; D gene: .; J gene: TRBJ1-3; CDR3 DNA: TGTGCCAGCAGGGTGTCAGTCTCTGGAAACACCATATATTTT; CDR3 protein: CASRVSVSGNTIYF
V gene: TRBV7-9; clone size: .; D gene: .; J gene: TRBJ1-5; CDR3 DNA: TGTGCCAGCAGCTCGACAGTTAGCAATCAGCCCCAGCATTTT; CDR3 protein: CASSSTVSNQPQHF
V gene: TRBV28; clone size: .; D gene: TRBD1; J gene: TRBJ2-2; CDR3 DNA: TGTGCCAGCAGCCAAGGGGGCGCGGGCACCGGGGAGCTGTTTTTT; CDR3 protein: CASSQGGAGTGELFF
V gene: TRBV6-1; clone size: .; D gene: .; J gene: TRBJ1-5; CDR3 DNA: TGTGCCAGCAGTGAGGTAGGGGCACAGCCCCAGCATTTT; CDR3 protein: CASSEVGAQPQHF
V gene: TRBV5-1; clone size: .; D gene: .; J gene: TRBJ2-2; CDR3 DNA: TGCGCCAGCAGCTGGGACGGGTCCGGGGAGCTGTTTTTT; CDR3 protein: CASSWDGSGELFF
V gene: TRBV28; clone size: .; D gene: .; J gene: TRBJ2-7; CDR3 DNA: TGTGCCAGCGGGAAAGGGTATAACACCTACGAGCAGTACTTC; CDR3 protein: CASGKGYNTYEQYF
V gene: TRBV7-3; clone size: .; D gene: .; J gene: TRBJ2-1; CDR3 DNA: TGTGCCAGCAGCTCCCTAGGGTCCTACAATGAGCAGTTCTTC; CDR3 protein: CASSSLGSYNEQFF
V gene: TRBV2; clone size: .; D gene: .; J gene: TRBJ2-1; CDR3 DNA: TGTGCCAGCACTAGCTCTCCCAATTACTACAATGAGCAGTTCTTC; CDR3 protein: CASTSSPNYYNEQFF
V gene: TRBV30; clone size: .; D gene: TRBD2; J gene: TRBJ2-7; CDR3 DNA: TGTGCCTGGAGTGTACGGGGGGGTTCCTACGAGCAGTACTTC; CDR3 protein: CAWSVRGGSYEQYF
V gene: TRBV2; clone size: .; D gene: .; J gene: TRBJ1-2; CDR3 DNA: TGTGCCAGCAGTGAAAACGGAATTGGGGCCTATGGCTACACCTTC; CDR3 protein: CASSENGIGAYGYTF
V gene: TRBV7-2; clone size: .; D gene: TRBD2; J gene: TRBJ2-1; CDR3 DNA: TGTGCCAGCAGCCCTAGCGGGCCGGGGGGTTACAATGAGCAGTTCTTC; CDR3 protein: CASSPSGPGGYNEQFF